The 28 T cell receptor beta chains reported below all come from one sample, sequenced in a study of cytomegalovirus exposure and HLA in healthy donors. 60 Vbeta and 13 Jbeta primers were used in PCR. Method: immunoSEQ multiplex PCR; TCRdb's copy keeps in-frame clones and lacks some. The profile covers around 180,000 clones, with roughly 82% appearing a single time and 0.5% to 0.55% taken by the ten largest. Sequenced: PBMCs. These TCRs come from a woman aged 45 to 65 in good health and CMV-seronegative.

The CDR3 DNA reads as TGTGCCAGCAGATGGGGAGGGAGGACTGAAGCTTTCTTT. Protein sequence: CASRWGGRTEAFF. V gene TRBV28 combines with J gene TRBJ1-1; no clear D gene. This CDR3 has 13 amino acids. Deletions cut 6 bases from V and 5 bases from J, with 13 bases between. Germline values: CDR1 MDHEN, CDR2 SYDVKM.

This clone showed up just once. The chain combines TRBV4-3 with TRBJ1-1; D not certain. Germline values: CDR1 LGHNA, CDR2 YSLEER. V was pared by 1 base and J by 0 bases, with 15 bases between. CDR3 length equals 17 residues. The CDR3 spells CASSQGGLVRMNTEAFF. CDR3 nucleotide sequence: TGCGCCAGCAGCCAAGGCGGACTTGTGAGAATGAACACTGAAGCTTTCTTT.

This chain links TRBV2 with TRBJ2-3, with 7 bases that match TRBD2. Looked up from germline, CDR1 is SNHLY and CDR2 is FYNNEI. J lost 0 bases, V lost 8 bases, and 14 bases had no gene match. The CDR3 extends over 17 amino acids. CDR3 protein: CASLMEAGSDSTDTQYF. The CDR3 DNA sequence: TGTGCCAGCCTAATGGAAGCGGGATCGGACAGCACAGATACGCAGTATTTT.

The sample holds a few counts of this clone. The gene calls are TRBV29-1 and TRBJ1-4, with unresolved D. The CDR3 sequence is 13 residues long. Germline CDR1 SQVTM, CDR2 ANQGSEA. Between the trimmed V and J ends, which lost 3 bases and 7 bases, there was a span of 12 bases. CDR3 region: CSVDSGVGEKLFF. The CDR3 DNA reads TGCAGCGTTGATTCTGGAGTTGGTGAAAAACTGTTTTTT.

The chain combines TRBV2 with TRBJ2-7; maybe TRBD1 (6 bases). CDR1 is SNHLY, CDR2 FYNNEI, per germline. Trimming stripped 8 bases from V and 5 bases from J, with 13 bases between. This CDR3 spans 12 amino acids. DNA for the CDR3: TGTGCCAGCGAATATTCAGGGGACGAGCAGTACTTC. This translates into CASEYSGDEQYF.

The V call is TRBV7-9, the J call TRBJ2-7; no reliable D call. The CDR3 runs 14 residues. The germline gives CDR1 SEHNR, CDR2 FQNEAQ (reference sequence). The V and J ends lost 1 base and 7 bases respectively, with 14 bases between them. For the CDR3, the DNA is TGTGCCAGCAGCTTAGGTTCGGCGGAAGAGGAGCAGTACTTC. Amino acids: CASSLGSAEEEQYF.

The chain links TRBV7-3 to TRBJ2-1, with D possibly matching TRBD1 (5 bases). V lost 6 bases and J 1 base, leaving 13 bases between the germline ends. The CDR3 is 15 amino acids. Germline lookup yields CDR1 SGHTA and CDR2 FQGTGA. CDR3 in DNA: TGTGCCAGCAGTTCTACCTCAGGGTCCTACAATGAGCAGTTCTTC. Amino acids: CASSSTSGSYNEQFF.

The V call is TRBV6-5, the J call TRBJ2-5; tentatively, D is TRBD1 (6 bases). CDR3 length: 12 amino acids. The V and J ends lost 9 bases and 4 bases respectively, with 12 bases between them. CDR1 is MNHEY and CDR2 is SVGAGI in the germline V gene. The CDR3 spells CASSDSTETQYF. In DNA, the CDR3 is TGTGCCAGTTCGGACAGCACAGAGACCCAGTACTTC.

V gene TRBV2 combines with J gene TRBJ2-1, with D perhaps TRBD2 (6 bases). The V end lost 6 bases, the J end lost 7 bases, and 16 bases lay between the germline ends. This CDR3 is 14 amino acids long. The germline gives CDR1 SNHLY, CDR2 FYNNEI. CDR3 protein: CASSQTSILNEQFF. The CDR3 DNA is TGTGCCAGCAGCCAAACTAGCATTCTGAATGAGCAGTTCTTC.

J is TRBJ1-2 and V is TRBV7-8; D might be TRBD1 (6 bases). V was clipped by 5 bases and J by 8 bases, with 15 bases between them. Germline lookup yields CDR1 SGHVS and CDR2 FQNEAQ. The CDR3 spans 13 residues. In DNA form, the CDR3 reads TGTGCCAGCAGCGAAAACAGGGAAGGCGGCTACACCTTC. The encoded protein is CASSENREGGYTF.

V usage is TRBV18 and J usage is TRBJ2-4, with TRBD1 identical over 9 bases. This CDR3 has 14 amino acids. The J segment lost 6 bases and the V segment lost 6 bases, leaving 6 bases of the junction unmatched. The germline CDR1 and CDR2 sequences are KGHSH and LQKENI. The chain's CDR3 is CASSPGTGRNIQYF. CDR3 nucleotides: TGTGCCAGCTCCCCCGGGACAGGGAGAAACATTCAGTACTTC.

This clone came up once. The rearrangement uses TRBV7-2 and TRBJ2-2; TRBD1 might be the D (6 bases). Germline CDR1 is SGHTA and CDR2 is FQGNSA. Trimming left V 7 bases short and J 7 bases short, with 19 bases between. There are 15 residues in the CDR3. The CDR3 spells CASTQQSPGVGELFF. The CDR3 nucleotides are TGTGCCAGCACCCAACAGTCCCCAGGGGTCGGGGAGCTGTTTTTT.

This chain links TRBV7-2 with TRBJ2-4; 7 nucleotides align to TRBD2. The germline V gene has CDR1 SGHTA and CDR2 FQGNSA. The CDR3 runs to 15 residues. Trimming at V came to 1 base and at J to 5 bases, leaving 5 bases not matched to a gene. Written as DNA, the CDR3 is TGTGCCAGCAGCTTAGTAGCTAGCGGAGAAAACATTCAGTACTTC. Translating gives CASSLVASGENIQYF.

This chain links TRBV6-5 with TRBJ2-1; 10 bases line up with TRBD2. From germline, CDR1 is MNHEY and CDR2 SVGAGI. Trimming removed 5 bases from V and 4 bases from J; junction bases left unmatched: 2. The CDR3 consists of 14 residues. The chain's CDR3 is CASSQAGGYNEQFF. CDR3 coding DNA: TGTGCCAGCAGTCAAGCGGGAGGGTACAATGAGCAGTTCTTC.

The V gene is TRBV27, the J gene TRBJ2-7, with a tentative D call TRBD1 (6 bases). The V gene's germline CDR1 is MNHEY and CDR2 SMNVEV (reference sequence). V lost 6 bases to trimming and J lost 2 bases, with 8 bases between them. The CDR3 contains 12 residues. The CDR3, as DNA: TGTGCCAGCAGGGACAGAACCTACGAGCAGTACTTC. This translates into CASRDRTYEQYF.

The chain couples TRBV30 to TRBJ1-2; D call uncertain. Germline V CDR1 and CDR2: GTSNPN, SVGIG (reference sequence). The CDR3 length is 13 residues. V was shortened by 4 bases and J by 4 bases, with 13 bases between the two germline ends. CDR3 nucleotides: TGTGCCTGGACGAGAGGGAATGGCTATGGCTACACCTTC. Amino acid sequence: CAWTRGNGYGYTF. Full variable domain (remainder filled in from reference TRBV30 and TRBJ1-2): SQTIHQWPATLVQPVGSPLSLECTVEGTSNPNLYWYRQAAGRGLQLLFYSVGIGQISSEVPQNLSASRPQDRQFILSSKKLLLSDSGFYLCAWTRGNGYGYTFGSGTRLTVV.

This clone turned up a few times. The chain links TRBV11-2 to TRBJ1-1, with D possibly TRBD1 on 6 matching bases. V lost 5 bases and J 5 bases, leaving 12 bases between the germline ends. The V gene's germline CDR1 is SGHAT and CDR2 FQNNGV. This CDR3 comprises 13 residues. The DNA of the CDR3 is TGTGCCAGCAGCCCGGACAGAAGGACTGAAGCTTTCTTT. Residues: CASSPDRRTEAFF.

The chain joins TRBV15 to TRBJ2-7; TRBD1 matches 8 bases. The CDR3 is 16 amino acids. Trimming took 1 base from V and 4 from J; bases not matched to a gene: 9. Germline CDR1 LNHNV, CDR2 YYDKDF (reference sequence). CDR3 amino acids: CATSRGLGQGRYEQYF. CDR3 in DNA: TGTGCCACCAGCAGAGGACTCGGACAGGGTCGGTACGAGCAGTACTTC. Looking up the rest from reference TRBV15 and TRBJ2-7 gives the full variable domain: DAMVIQNPRYQVTQFGKPVTLSCSQTLNHNVMYWYQQKSSQAPKLLFHYYDKDFNNEADTPDNFQSRRPNTSFCFLDIRSPGLGDTAMYLCATSRGLGQGRYEQYFGPGTRLTVT.

This chain connects TRBV15 to TRBJ1-5; weak D call: TRBD1 (5 bases). The CDR3 runs to 14 residues. Germline V lookup: CDR1 LNHNV, CDR2 YYDKDF (reference sequence). With 5 bases removed from V and 7 bases from J, the gap between germline ends came to 15 bases. CDR3 nucleotides: TGTGCCACCAGCGCGGGGGTTGGGGAGCAGCCCCAGCATTTT. Amino acid sequence: CATSAGVGEQPQHF.

This clone was counted between two and nine times. The chain couples TRBV18 to TRBJ1-4; TRBD1 might be the D (5 bases). This CDR3 contains 16 residues. Germline V gives CDR1 KGHSH, CDR2 LQKENI. The V and J ends lost 0 bases and 10 bases respectively, with 18 bases between them. In DNA, the CDR3 is TGTGCCAGCTCACCACCGAGCTGGGGGGGAGGAGGAAAACTGTTTTTT. Translation gives CASSPPSWGGGGKLFF.

The rearrangement joins TRBV7-8 to TRBJ2-7; TRBD1 matches at 11 bases. CDR1 is SGHVS, CDR2 FQNEAQ, per germline. V shed 3 bases and J 3 bases; nucleotides not matched to a gene: 4. The CDR3 has 15 residues. CDR3 sequence: CASSFLGTGGYEQYF. The CDR3 coding sequence is TGTGCCAGCAGCTTTCTGGGGACAGGGGGCTACGAGCAGTACTTC.

The genes are TRBV11-2 and TRBJ2-1; 8 bases line up with TRBD2. This CDR3 spans 17 amino acids. In germline, CDR1 is SGHAT, CDR2 FQNNGV. J gave up 5 bases and V 1 base, and 10 bases lay outside the gene matches. CDR3 nucleotides: TGTGCCAGCAGCTTAGGTGCGGCGGGGGGTGGTCACAATGAGCAGTTCTTC. Protein: CASSLGAAGGGHNEQFF.

The V and J genes are TRBV16 and TRBJ1-2, with D unclear. V lost 1 base and J 0 bases, leaving 18 bases between the germline ends. Germline V lookup: CDR1 KGHSY, CDR2 FQNENV. The CDR3 consists of 18 residues. The CDR3 loop is CASSQFIGPALANYGYTF. In DNA, the CDR3 is TGTGCCAGCAGCCAATTTATTGGGCCAGCTCTTGCTAACTATGGCTACACCTTC.

This clone was observed a handful of times. This sequence joins TRBV27 and TRBJ1-3; D possibly corresponds to TRBD1 (6 bases). CDR3 length equals 15 residues. V shed 4 bases and J shed 9 bases, with 19 bases lying between them. Per germline, CDR1 MNHEY and CDR2 SMNVEV (reference sequence). Here the CDR3 DNA reads TGTGCCAGCAGTTCCGGCCCACAGGGCCTTAGCACCATATATTTT. This encodes CASSSGPQGLSTIYF.

This clone was observed a handful of times. The V and J genes are TRBV5-1 and TRBJ2-5; 7 bases agree with TRBD2. CDR1 SGHRS and CDR2 YFSETQ come from the germline V gene. V shed 4 bases and J 2 bases; nucleotides not matched to a gene: 2. The CDR3 contains 13 residues. The CDR3 protein is CASSPGLQETQYF. The CDR3 DNA reads as TGCGCCAGCAGCCCGGGACTACAAGAGACCCAGTACTTC.

The chain joins TRBV5-6 to TRBJ1-6; 10 positions match TRBD1. Per germline, CDR1 SGHDT and CDR2 YYEEEE. Trimming took 4 bases from V and 8 from J; bases not matched to a gene: 3. This CDR3 has 14 residues. The CDR3 bases are TGTGCCAGCAGCGCGGGACAGGGGTATTCACCCCTCCACTTT. Its protein is CASSAGQGYSPLHF.

The V and J genes are TRBV4-2 and TRBJ2-1; TRBD2 might be the D (5 bases). Germline V gene data show CDR1 as LGHNA and CDR2 as YNFKEQ. Trimming removed 0 bases from V and 3 bases from J, with 15 bases in between. The CDR3 spans 17 residues. The CDR3 here is CASSQDKATGIYNEQFF. The DNA of the CDR3 is TGTGCCAGCAGCCAAGATAAAGCAACGGGGATCTACAATGAGCAGTTCTTC.

V and J are TRBV5-1 and TRBJ2-5, with 15 bases lining up with TRBD2. Per the germline V gene, CDR1 is SGHRS and CDR2 is YFSETQ. The CDR3 consists of 15 residues. V lost 4 bases to trimming and J lost 11 bases; unmatched junction nucleotides: 9. The CDR3, as DNA: TGCGCCAGCAGCAGTGGACTAGCGGGGGGGCCCCCTCAGTACTTC. Amino acid sequence: CASSSGLAGGPPQYF.